The sequence of this T cell receptor (beta chain) was determined in a study of response to subunit inactivated influenza vaccine. Overall study findings and caveats: The authors offered the suggestion that each seasonal influenza vaccination recruits few new T cells.

For this clonotype: The antigen remains unidentified.

The CDR3 is made up of 16 amino acids. Germline CDR1 SEHNR, CDR2 FQNEAQ (reference sequence). V gave up 1 base and J gave up 0 bases, with 10 bases separating them. TCRdb reprocessed the RT-PCR reads via MiXCR and lists one record per CDR3 protein. The table includes roughly 700,000 distinct CDR3 sequences, around 14% detected once. V and J are TRBV7-9 and TRBJ1-3; the D is unclear. The receptor was isolated from a man aged 50-60 years who received an inactivated influenza vaccine. The sequenced sample was PBMCs from blood, obtained 14 to 15 days before vaccination. CDR3 in DNA: TGTGCCAGCAGCTTAGTTAATCTGCTCTCTGGAAACACCATATATTTT. It translates to CASSLVNLLSGNTIYF.